This entry features one T cell receptor (beta chain) sequence. CDR1 is ENHRY and CDR2 is SYGVKD in the germline V gene. V was shortened by 6 bases and J by 1 base, with 7 bases between the two germline ends. This CDR3 contains 12 residues. The data are from a study of T cell changes during pregnancy in multiple sclerosis. Some clones are missing from TCRdb's copy, which holds only in-frame ones; the method was immunoSEQ multiplex PCR. The sample contains approximately 47,000 clones, around 94% of which appear only once. The chain couples TRBV10-3 to TRBJ2-7; weak D call: TRBD2 (5 bases). The TCR was taken from a female donor with multiple sclerosis, enrolled in a pregnancy study. Sequences were derived from CD4+ T cells from peripheral blood mononuclear cells, sampled in the first trimester of pregnancy. CDR3: CAIRGGSYEQYF. CDR3 coding DNA: TGTGCCATCAGGGGCGGGTCCTACGAGCAGTACTTC.